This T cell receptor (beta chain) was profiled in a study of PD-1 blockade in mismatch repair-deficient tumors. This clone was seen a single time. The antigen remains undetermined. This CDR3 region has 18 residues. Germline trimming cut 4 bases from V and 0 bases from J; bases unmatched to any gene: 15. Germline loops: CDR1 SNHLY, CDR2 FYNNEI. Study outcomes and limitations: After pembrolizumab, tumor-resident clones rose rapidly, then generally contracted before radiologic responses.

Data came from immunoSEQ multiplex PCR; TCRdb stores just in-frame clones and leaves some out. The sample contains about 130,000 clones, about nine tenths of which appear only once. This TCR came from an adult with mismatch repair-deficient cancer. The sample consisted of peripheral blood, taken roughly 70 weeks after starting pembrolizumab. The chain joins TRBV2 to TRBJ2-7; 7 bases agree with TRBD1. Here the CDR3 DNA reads TGTGCCAGCAGTGTTGCCCGAAAAGGGACAGTTGTCTCCTACGAGCAGTACTTC. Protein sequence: CASSVARKGTVVSYEQYF.